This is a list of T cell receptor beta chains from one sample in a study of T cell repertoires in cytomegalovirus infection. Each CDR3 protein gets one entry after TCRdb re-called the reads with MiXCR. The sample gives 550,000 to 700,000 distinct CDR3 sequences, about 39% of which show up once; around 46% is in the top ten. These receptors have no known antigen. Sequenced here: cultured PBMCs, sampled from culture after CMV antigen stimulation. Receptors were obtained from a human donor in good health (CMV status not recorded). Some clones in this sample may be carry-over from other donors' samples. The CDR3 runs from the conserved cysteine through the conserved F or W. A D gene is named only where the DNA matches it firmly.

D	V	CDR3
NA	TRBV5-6	CASSLFRIRNQETQYF
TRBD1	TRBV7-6	CASSIPGTGDRAFF
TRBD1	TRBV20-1	CSARLTGVEMNTEAFF
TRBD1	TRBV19	CASRSKGAGNQPQHF
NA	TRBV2	CASSGGYWQGELFF
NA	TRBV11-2	CASRPSFGPQETQYF
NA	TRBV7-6	CASSLSFSYEQYF
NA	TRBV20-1	CRPGLSFTDTQYF
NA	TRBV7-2	CASSFERGLGSQYF
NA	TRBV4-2	CASSQLGTSNTGELFF
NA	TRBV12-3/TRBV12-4	CASGSTDTQYF
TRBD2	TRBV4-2	CASSQLAGGSTDTQYF
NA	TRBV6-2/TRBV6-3	CASSSRLPGSYNEQFF
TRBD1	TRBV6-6	CASRPYRGIGNQPQHF
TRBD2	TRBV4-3	CASSQVAGGNTGELFF
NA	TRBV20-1	CSAETQEWTQYF
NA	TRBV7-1	CASSPRQELTRPSWYEQYF
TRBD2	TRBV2	CASIVALAGQLSGANVLTF
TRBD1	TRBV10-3	CAISAGTGGWGYTF
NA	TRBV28	CASSPGPRWTEAFF
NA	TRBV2	CASSRGSWGNEQFF
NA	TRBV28	CASQGPGTPLHF
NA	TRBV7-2	CASSLWPYEQYF
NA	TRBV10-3	CAISDILSSYEQYF